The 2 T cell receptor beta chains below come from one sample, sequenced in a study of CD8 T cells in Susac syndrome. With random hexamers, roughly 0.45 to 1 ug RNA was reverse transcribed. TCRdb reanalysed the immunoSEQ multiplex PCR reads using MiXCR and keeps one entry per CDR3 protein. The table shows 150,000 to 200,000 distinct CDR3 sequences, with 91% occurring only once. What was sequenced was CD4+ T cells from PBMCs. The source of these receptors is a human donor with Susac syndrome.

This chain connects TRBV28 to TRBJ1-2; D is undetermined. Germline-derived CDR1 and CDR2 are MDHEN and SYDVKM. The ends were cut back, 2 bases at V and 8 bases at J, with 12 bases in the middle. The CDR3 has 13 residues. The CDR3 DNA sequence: TGTGCCAGCAGTTTACGTCGGGCTTTGGGCTACACCTTC. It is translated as CASSLRRALGYTF.

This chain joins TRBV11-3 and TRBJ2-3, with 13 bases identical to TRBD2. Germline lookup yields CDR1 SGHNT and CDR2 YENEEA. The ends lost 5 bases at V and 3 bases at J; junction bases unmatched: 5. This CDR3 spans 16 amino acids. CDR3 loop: CASSLGTSGETDTQYF. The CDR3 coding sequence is TGTGCCAGCAGCCTTGGGACTAGCGGGGAAACAGATACGCAGTATTTT.